These T cell receptor beta chains were read from a single sample in a study of CD8+ T cells in alopecia areata. Profiling relied on immunoSEQ multiplex PCR, and the TCRdb table lists in-frame clones only, not all of them. The sample consists of 90,000 to 150,000 clones, approximately 52% of them appearing once. The specimen comprised CD8+ T cells sorted from blood, sampled at week 4, from a patient treated with tofacitinib. The source is a human donor with alopecia areata. Each CDR3 is given with its conserved first and last residue. A D gene is named only where the DNA matches it firmly. Expanded clones get a size class; other rows say once, few or many, or leave the size out.

DNA	CDR3	V	J	size	D	length
TGCGCCAGCAGCCGGCTGGGCCAACATCAGCCCCTCCACTTT	CASSRLGQHQPLHF	TRBV5-1	TRBJ1-6	few	-	14
TGTGCCAGCAGCCCTCGGGACAGCAGATACAATGAGCAGTTCTTC	CASSPRDSRYNEQFF	TRBV7-9	TRBJ2-1	-	TRBD1	15
TGTGCCAGCAGAACCCTAGCGCCTGGCACAGATACGCAGTATTTT	CASRTLAPGTDTQYF	TRBV6-5	TRBJ2-3	few	-	15
TGTGCCTGGAGCCCAGGATCGAACACCGGGGAGCTGTTTTTT	CAWSPGSNTGELFF	TRBV30	TRBJ2-2	once	-	14
TGTGCCTGGAGTGTGTCCGGGGACACTGAAGCTTTCTTT	CAWSVSGDTEAFF	TRBV30	TRBJ1-1	-	-	13
TGTGCCAGTAGTACTGAAAACACTGAAGCTTTCTTT	CASSTENTEAFF	TRBV19	TRBJ1-1	once	-	12
TGCGCCAGCAGTCAATCCCCGGGGAGGGCCTCCTACAATGAGCAGTTCTTC	CASSQSPGRASYNEQFF	TRBV23-1	TRBJ2-1	few	TRBD2	17
TGCGCCAGCAGCCAAGAACGGGGGGTGAGGACAGATACGCAGTATTTT	CASSQERGVRTDTQYF	TRBV4-1	TRBJ2-3	few	TRBD2	16
TGTGCCACCAGCCCCAAGGGCAGGGATGGTCAGCCCCAGCATTTT	CATSPKGRDGQPQHF	TRBV15	TRBJ1-5	-	-	15
TGTGCCAGCAGCCCCTCGGGGGACTATGGCTACACCTTC	CASSPSGDYGYTF	TRBV7-9	TRBJ1-2	-	-	13
TGTGCCTGGTCGGGAGGGAACAATCAGCCCCAGCATTTT	CAWSGGNNQPQHF	TRBV30	TRBJ1-5	once	-	13
TGCAGCGTCGAAGATACCACTGAAGCTTTCTTT	CSVEDTTEAFF	TRBV29-1	TRBJ1-1	few	-	11
TGTGCCAGCAGCTCCCGAGGGACCTGGAGCGAAGCTTTCTTT	CASSSRGTWSEAFF	TRBV7-6	TRBJ1-1	-	-	14
TGTGCCAGCAGCTCTCGGACAGTCTCCTACGAGCAGTACTTC	CASSSRTVSYEQYF	TRBV7-2	TRBJ2-7	-	-	14
TGCAGCGTTGAATTGCACCCCCACAATGAGCAGTTCTTC	CSVELHPHNEQFF	TRBV29-1	TRBJ2-1	few	-	13
TGCGCCAGCAGCCAAGATGGAGGACAGGTCTCCTACAATGAGCAGTTCTTC	CASSQDGGQVSYNEQFF	TRBV4-3	TRBJ2-1	few	TRBD1	17
TGTGCCAGTAGTATTCAGGACAGGTTTCGGGAGCAGTACTTC	CASSIQDRFREQYF	TRBV19	TRBJ2-7	-	TRBD1	14
TGTGCCAGCAGTCTTACTTTGCAGGGCCACGAGCAGTACTTC	CASSLTLQGHEQYF	TRBV28	TRBJ2-7	-	-	14
TGCGCCAGCAGCTCGGGTTTGGCTGATTCACCCCTCCACTTT	CASSSGLADSPLHF	TRBV5-1	TRBJ1-6	few	-	14
TGTGCCAGCAGCAAACCAGGGTTGCCAGATACGCAGTATTTT	CASSKPGLPDTQYF	TRBV28	TRBJ2-3	-	-	14
TGTGCCAGTAGCCCCCGCAGCCCCATCTATGGCTACACCTTC	CASSPRSPIYGYTF	TRBV19	TRBJ1-2	-	-	14
TGCAGCGTTGACACGGGTCAGTTCGATGGCTACACCTTC	CSVDTGQFDGYTF	TRBV29-1	TRBJ1-2	-	-	13
TGTGCCAGCACCCAGCCGACAGGGGAAGGTGGCTACACCTTC	CASTQPTGEGGYTF	TRBV7-9	TRBJ1-2	few	TRBD1	14
TGTGCCTGGAGTTCCGGGACATACACTGAAGCTTTCTTT	CAWSSGTYTEAFF	TRBV30	TRBJ1-1	once	-	13
TGTGCCAGCAGTTTATCAAAGACAGGGGTCGGTCGCGAGCAGTACTTC	CASSLSKTGVGREQYF	TRBV27	TRBJ2-7	few	TRBD1	16
TGTGCCTGGATGGCCAACAGGGGGGATGGCTACACCTTC	CAWMANRGDGYTF	TRBV30	TRBJ1-2	once	TRBD1	13
TGTGCCAGCAGCCAAGTTGGGACCTCCTACGAGCAGTACTTC	CASSQVGTSYEQYF	TRBV14	TRBJ2-7	few	-	14
TGTGCCAGCAGCCCGCTCGGGCAGTACCAAGAGACCCAGTACTTC	CASSPLGQYQETQYF	TRBV7-9	TRBJ2-5	-	-	15
TGTGCCAGCAGTCCTCTCGCTGGGGGCACAGATACGCAGTATTTT	CASSPLAGGTDTQYF	TRBV6-5	TRBJ2-3	few	-	15
TGTGCCACCGGTGGACTTAGCTCCTACGAGCAGTACTTC	CATGGLSSYEQYF	TRBV15	TRBJ2-7	-	-	13
TGTGCCACCAGCCTAACGAGAAACACTGAAGCTTTCTTT	CATSLTRNTEAFF	TRBV15	TRBJ1-1	-	-	13
TGTGCCAGCAGCGTGCTTGGCGGGATCGGCGACGAGCAGTACTTC	CASSVLGGIGDEQYF	TRBV9	TRBJ2-7	-	-	15
TGCAGCGTTGAAACGGGCACTGAAGCTTTCTTT	CSVETGTEAFF	TRBV29-1	TRBJ1-1	once	-	11
TGTGCCAGCAGTGTGACCGAGATCTACGAGCAGTACTTC	CASSVTEIYEQYF	TRBV2	TRBJ2-7	few	-	13
TGTGCCAGCAGCTTAGCTCCATCAGATACGCAGTATTTT	CASSLAPSDTQYF	TRBV7-9	TRBJ2-3	-	-	13
TGTGCCATCAGTGAGTCCGGAGAGACCCAGTACTTC	CAISESGETQYF	TRBV10-3	TRBJ2-5	-	-	12
TGCGCCAGCACCACCACCGAAGGCTACGAGCAGTACTTC	CASTTTEGYEQYF	TRBV5-1	TRBJ2-7	-	-	13
TGTGCCTGGAGTGTATCGTTCTCGGATGCTAACTATGGCTACACCTTC	CAWSVSFSDANYGYTF	TRBV30	TRBJ1-2	-	-	16
TGTGCCAGCAGCCTCACTTACGAGCAGTACTTC	CASSLTYEQYF	TRBV7-9	TRBJ2-7	-	-	11
TGTGCCATCAGTGACCGGCGCGGGTCTAGCACAGATACGCAGTATTTT	CAISDRRGSSTDTQYF	TRBV10-3	TRBJ2-3	few	-	16
TGTGCCAGCAGTATATCGGAGACCCAGTACTTC	CASSISETQYF	TRBV25-1	TRBJ2-5	few	-	11
TGCAGCGTTGAAGATGACCTAGCGGGGGGGCGCCACTACAATGAGCAGTTCTTC	CSVEDDLAGGRHYNEQFF	TRBV29-1	TRBJ2-1	few	TRBD2	18
TGCAGCGTCGCGGCGACGATCTCCTACGAGCAGTACTTC	CSVAATISYEQYF	TRBV29-1	TRBJ2-7	few	-	13
TGTGCCTGGAGCGGCCTCGGACAGGGCGATCAGCCCCAGCATTTT	CAWSGLGQGDQPQHF	TRBV30	TRBJ1-5	-	TRBD1	15
TGCAGCGCAAAGGTGGGCAATGAGCAGTTCTTC	CSAKVGNEQFF	TRBV29-1	TRBJ2-1	-	-	11
TGTGCCAGCAGCGGGGGGACCGCAGCCCTATTCTACACCTTC	CASSGGTAALFYTF	TRBV5-6	TRBJ1-2	-	-	14
TGTGCCATCGGGGGTCAGTCCTACAATGAGCAGTTCTTC	CAIGGQSYNEQFF	TRBV10-3	TRBJ2-1	-	-	13
TGCGCCAGCAGACCTGAGAGCAGGGTAGAGACCCAGTACTTC	CASRPESRVETQYF	TRBV5-1	TRBJ2-5	few	-	14
TGTGCCAGCAGTTTATCTGTACTACCGGCGGGTGCTTTCTTT	CASSLSVLPAGAFF	TRBV27	TRBJ1-1	-	-	14
TGTGCCAGCTCCCCTCTCAATTCACCCCTCCACTTT	CASSPLNSPLHF	TRBV7-9	TRBJ1-6	-	-	12
TGCGCCAGCAGCCAAGTCGGCGGGAGTGAAAAACTGTTTTTT	CASSQVGGSEKLFF	TRBV4-1	TRBJ1-4	few	-	14
TGTGCCAGCAGTACGTTTACAGATACGCAGTATTTT	CASSTFTDTQYF	TRBV25-1	TRBJ2-3	-	-	12
TGTGCCTGGAGAGCAGGGGCGAGCACTGAAGCTTTCTTT	CAWRAGASTEAFF	TRBV30	TRBJ1-1	few	-	13
TGTGCCTGGAGTGCGGGGGGTGAGCAGTTCTTC	CAWSAGGEQFF	TRBV30	TRBJ2-1	once	TRBD2	11
TGCGCCAGCAGCCAAGATGGCAGGGTGGCTTTCTTT	CASSQDGRVAFF	TRBV4-1	TRBJ1-1	-	-	12
TGCGCCAGCAGCCAAGAGTGGAGGGACCAAGAGACCCAGTACTTC	CASSQEWRDQETQYF	TRBV4-1	TRBJ2-5	-	-	15
TGCAGCGTTGCAGTCGCGGACATTTACGAGCAGTACTTC	CSVAVADIYEQYF	TRBV29-1	TRBJ2-7	-	-	13
TGCGCCAGCAGCCAAGGTCTGGCTGGGCCGGATCAGCCCCAGCATTTT	CASSQGLAGPDQPQHF	TRBV4-1	TRBJ1-5	-	-	16
TGTGCCAGCAGTCCCCGAAGGACTAGCGGGGGCGAGCAGTTCTTC	CASSPRRTSGGEQFF	TRBV28	TRBJ2-1	few	TRBD2	15